One and the same sample provided the 18 T cell receptor beta chains below, sequenced in a study of blood T cell repertoires in COVID-19. TCRdb keeps only in-frame clones here, not all; method: immunoSEQ multiplex PCR. The sample consists of fewer than 400,000 clones, 80% to 90% of them appearing once. The sequenced sample consisted of PBMCs or T cells enriched from blood (not recorded which). These receptors were taken from a man aged 25 to 40 who had recovered from COVID-19.

The chain joins TRBV2 to TRBJ1-1; no clear D gene. CDR1 and CDR2 from the germline V gene are SNHLY and FYNNEI. There are 13 residues in the CDR3. Trimming stripped 5 bases from V and 7 bases from J, with 14 bases between. In nucleotides, the CDR3 is TGTGCCAGCAGTTCAGTCACCCTAGGTGAAGCTTTCTTT. Amino acids: CASSSVTLGEAFF.

The CDR3 nucleotides are TGTGCCAGCAGCTTAAGGACAGGTGGGAACACTGAAGCTTTCTTT. This codes for CASSLRTGGNTEAFF. This chain joins TRBV7-2 and TRBJ1-1; 7 bases agree with TRBD1. This CDR3 is built from 15 residues. Germline trimming cut 2 bases from V and 1 base from J; bases unmatched to any gene: 4. CDR1 is SGHTA, CDR2 FQGNSA, per germline.

The rearrangement uses TRBV19 and TRBJ2-1; 8 bases line up with TRBD1. Germline V gene lookup returns CDR1 LNHDA and CDR2 SQIVND (reference sequence). The CDR3 spans 16 residues. V lost 0 bases to trimming and J lost 8 bases; unmatched junction nucleotides: 9. CDR3 sequence: CASSIEGRGRKDEQFF. CDR3 DNA sequence: TGTGCCAGTAGTATAGAAGGCAGGGGGCGCAAGGATGAGCAGTTCTTC.

The chain has TRBV28 and TRBJ2-2; a possible D gene is TRBD2 (5 bases). The CDR3 has 13 amino acids. With 10 bases removed from V and 0 bases from J, the gap between germline ends came to 9 bases. From germline, CDR1 is MDHEN and CDR2 SYDVKM. The CDR3, as DNA: TGTGCCACGGAGGACCCGAACACCGGGGAGCTGTTTTTT. Translation gives CATEDPNTGELFF.

This chain links TRBV28 with TRBJ1-5; D is perhaps TRBD1 (5 bases). V dropped 5 bases and J dropped 7 bases, with 12 bases sitting between them. Germline CDR1 and CDR2: MDHEN and SYDVKM. This CDR3 contains 13 residues. CDR3 coding DNA: TGTGCCAGCAGTAAAGGGGAATTGCAGCCCCAGCATTTT. Translation: CASSKGELQPQHF.

CDR3 nucleotide sequence: TGTGCCAGCAGCTTAGCGGTTCTAGCTTGGGAGCAGTACTTC. Encoded protein: CASSLAVLAWEQYF. The gene calls are TRBV7-9 and TRBJ2-7; weak D call: TRBD2 (5 bases). Trimming pared 0 bases from V and 7 bases from J, leaving 13 bases between. The CDR3 sequence is 14 residues long. From germline, CDR1 is SEHNR and CDR2 FQNEAQ (reference sequence).

The rearrangement uses TRBV28 and TRBJ2-7, with D possibly being TRBD1 (5 bases). V was trimmed by 3 bases and J by 0 bases, leaving 9 bases between them. Germline V CDR1 and CDR2: MDHEN, SYDVKM. CDR3 length: 14 amino acids. The CDR3 sequence is CASSLGQTSYEQYF. CDR3 nucleotides: TGTGCCAGCAGTTTGGGGCAGACCTCCTACGAGCAGTACTTC. The full variable domain, with the rest looked up from reference TRBV28 and TRBJ2-7, is DVKVTQSSRYLVKRTGEKVFLECVQDMDHENMFWYRQDPGLGLRLIYFSYDVKMKEKGDIPEGYSVSREKKERFSLILESASTNQTSMYLCASSLGQTSYEQYFGPGTRLTVT.

As regards this clone: One end of the junction fails to match germline, which may point to a read error. The rearrangement uses TRBV3-1 (or the pseudogene TRBV3-2) and TRBJ2-1, with D possibly being TRBD1 (6 bases). This CDR3 comprises 12 residues. Germline-derived CDR1 and CDR2 are LGHDT and YNNKEL (reference sequence). As DNA, the CDR3 is TGTGCCAGCAGCCGACAACTGACAGGCACGCTCTTC. Amino acid sequence: CASSRQLTGTLF.

This clone was counted a few times. This chain joins TRBV28 and TRBJ1-5; weak D call: TRBD1 (5 bases). This CDR3 comprises 12 residues. The V gene lost 2 bases and the J gene lost 8 bases, with 7 bases spanning the gap. Germline CDR1 is MDHEN and CDR2 is SYDVKM. The CDR3 spells CASSLMTEPQHF. The CDR3 DNA reads as TGTGCCAGCAGTTTAATGACAGAGCCCCAGCATTTT.

V gene TRBV9 combines with J gene TRBJ2-5; 8 nucleotides align to TRBD1. Germline V gene lookup returns CDR1 SGDLS and CDR2 YYNGEE. V gave up 3 bases and J gave up 5 bases; unmatched junction bases: 12. This CDR3 has 16 residues. The CDR3 is CASSAVEQGVRETQYF. As DNA, the CDR3 is TGTGCCAGCAGCGCCGTAGAACAGGGGGTGCGGGAGACCCAGTACTTC.

The chain has TRBV6-5 and TRBJ1-3, with 8 bases identical to TRBD1. CDR1 and CDR2 (germline): MNHEY, SVGAGI. The V gene end was trimmed by 0 bases and the J gene end by 7 bases; junction bases not matched to a gene: 2. This CDR3 is 14 amino acids long. CDR3 in amino acids: CASSYSAGGNTIYF. CDR3 sequence (DNA): TGTGCCAGCAGTTACTCCGCAGGGGGCAACACCATATATTTT.

This chain connects TRBV25-1 to TRBJ1-4, with unresolved D. Between the trimmed V and J ends, which lost 1 base and 6 bases, there was a span of 9 bases. The CDR3 has 14 residues. Per the germline V gene, CDR1 is MGHDK and CDR2 is SYGVNS. CDR3 DNA sequence: TGTGCCAGCAGTGAATTCGGGAGGGATGAAAAACTGTTTTTT. Residues: CASSEFGRDEKLFF.

The rearrangement links TRBV7-9 to TRBJ1-3; D might be TRBD1 (5 bases). The CDR3 is 16 amino acids. CDR1 and CDR2 (germline): SEHNR, FQNEAQ (reference sequence). V lost 1 base to trimming and J lost 0 bases, with 10 bases between them. The CDR3 is CASSLGTPASGNTIYF. The CDR3 nucleotides are TGTGCCAGCAGCTTAGGGACACCAGCCTCTGGAAACACCATATATTTT.

The chain employs TRBV19 and TRBJ1-5, with unresolved D. V lost 6 bases, J lost 0 bases, and 15 bases lay in between. The CDR3 is made up of 16 amino acids. The germline CDR1 and CDR2 sequences are LNHDA and SQIVND (reference sequence). CDR3 DNA: TGTGCCAGTAGAAGGGAGCCCTTTTATAGCAATCAGCCCCAGCATTTT. Residues: CASRREPFYSNQPQHF. Together with reference TRBV19 and TRBJ1-5, the CDR3 gives the full variable domain: DGGITQSPKYLFRKEGQNVTLSCEQNLNHDAMYWYRQDPGQGLRLIYYSQIVNDFQKGDIAEGYSVSREKKESFPLTVTSAQKNPTAFYLCASRREPFYSNQPQHFGDGTRLSIL.

The rearrangement links TRBV5-5 to TRBJ1-4; D remains ambiguous. Trimming stripped 3 bases from V and 7 bases from J, with 13 bases between. The CDR3 runs 14 residues. Germline loops: CDR1 SGHKS, CDR2 YYEKEE (reference sequence). The CDR3 nucleotides are TGTGCCAGCAGCTCGGGGTTAGGAGGTGAAAAACTGTTTTTT. It codes for CASSSGLGGEKLFF.

CDR3 DNA: TGTGCCTGGAGCTGGTCCGGGACACCAGGCTCTGGAAACACCATATATTTT. The encoded protein is CAWSWSGTPGSGNTIYF. The rearrangement uses TRBV30 and TRBJ1-3; possible D gene TRBD1, 6 bases. V lost 3 bases to trimming and J lost 0 bases, with 18 bases between them. Germline V CDR1 and CDR2: GTSNPN, SVGIG (reference sequence). This CDR3 is built from 17 residues. Combining the CDR3 with reference TRBV30 and TRBJ1-3 gives the whole variable domain SQTIHQWPATLVQPVGSPLSLECTVEGTSNPNLYWYRQAAGRGLQLLFYSVGIGQISSEVPQNLSASRPQDRQFILSSKKLLLSDSGFYLCAWSWSGTPGSGNTIYFGEGSWLTVV.

This chain links TRBV27 with TRBJ1-2; D may be TRBD1 (5 bases). CDR1 and CDR2 (germline): MNHEY, SMNVEV (reference sequence). V lost 0 bases and J lost 2, with 13 bases in between. The CDR3 is 16 amino acids. In nucleotides, the CDR3 is TGTGCCAGCAGTTTATCGGTCCAGGGAAGGAACTATGGCTACACCTTC. It translates to CASSLSVQGRNYGYTF.

CDR3 protein: CASSFLSGISTDTQYF. CDR3 nucleotide sequence: TGTGCCAGCAGCTTCCTCAGCGGGATTAGCACAGATACGCAGTATTTT. This chain links TRBV7-2 with TRBJ2-3, with 7 nucleotides matching TRBD2. The length of the CDR3 is 16 residues. The germline V gene has CDR1 SGHTA and CDR2 FQGNSA. Germline trimming cut 3 bases from V and 0 bases from J; bases unmatched to any gene: 6.